This TCR beta chain was observed in a study of early T cells in non-severe SARS-CoV-2 infection. On the study more broadly: It was bulk RNA from unsorted whole blood that was sequenced, and the chains were unpaired.

Trimming took off 6 bases at V and 5 bases at J, with 22 bases between the two ends. The CDR3 spans 15 residues. The germline V gene has CDR1 DFQATT and CDR2 SNEGSKA (reference sequence). Study-wide results and caveats: Private and CD4 specificities were missed by VDJdb matching, which favored anti-spike CD8 responses.

Unique molecular identifiers tagged individual cDNA molecules. TCRdb recomputed calls from the 5' RACE reads with MiXCR, one row per CDR3 protein. The data hold 85,000 to 100,000 distinct CDR3 sequences, with roughly an eighth observed a single time. With regard to this clonotype: Its target is not known.

The specimen sequenced was whole blood. This TCR came from an adult who was a healthcare worker with PCR-confirmed SARS-CoV-2 infection or an uninfected control (not recorded which). V usage is TRBV20-1 and J usage is TRBJ1-1; D gene ambiguous. CDR3 DNA sequence: TGCAGTGCCCAAGAGGTTCACACCTTGGGGACTGAAGCTTTCTTT. Translated, it gives CSAQEVHTLGTEAFF.